These T cell receptor beta chains were read from a single sample in a study of tissue T cells after allogeneic stem cell transplantation. This table comes from immunoSEQ multiplex PCR, and its TCRdb copy is limited to in-frame clones, with some not included. The sample contains around 5,000 clones, about 72% of which appear only once. Sequencing was performed on tissue from the colon, taken at autopsy. All receptors derive from a female donor older than 55 with lung cancer. CDR3s include the opening cysteine and the closing phenylalanine or tryptophan. A D gene is named only where the DNA matches it firmly. A row's size may be missing; if present it is once, few, many or a size class.

TRBJ2-3,TRBV14,NA,15,NA,CASSQDWGTRDTQYF,TGTGCCAGCAGCCAAGATTGGGGGACCAGGGATACGCAGTATTTT
TRBJ1-1,TRBV4-1,NA,12,TRBD1,CASGQVRTEAFF,TGCGCCAGCGGACAGGTGAGGACTGAAGCTTTCTTT
TRBJ2-3,TRBV16,NA,19,TRBD2,CASSQSPPSLAGGGNTQYF,TGTGCCAGCAGCCAATCGCCCCCCTCACTAGCGGGGGGGGGAAATACGCAGTATTTT
TRBJ2-3,TRBV5-5,NA,14,NA,CASSLDPRTDTQYF,TGTGCCAGCAGCTTGGACCCCCGAACAGATACGCAGTATTTT
TRBJ2-3,TRBV11-3,NA,11,NA,CASSLTDTQYF,TGTGCCAGCAGCTTGACAGATACGCAGTATTTT
TRBJ2-1,TRBV6-5,NA,14,NA,CASRAGILYNEQFF,TGTGCCAGCAGAGCCGGGATTCTCTACAATGAGCAGTTCTTC
TRBJ1-1,TRBV19,NA,15,NA,CASSIDKRRLTEAFF,TGTGCCAGTAGTATAGATAAAAGACGGCTCACTGAAGCTTTCTTT
TRBJ2-5,TRBV6-5,NA,14,NA,CASSYGGAQETQYF,TGTGCCAGCAGTTATGGGGGGGCCCAAGAGACCCAGTACTTC
TRBJ1-2,TRBV7-2,large,14,TRBD1,CASSGNDRARGYTF,TGTGCCAGCAGCGGGAATGACAGGGCTAGAGGCTACACCTTC
TRBJ1-3,TRBV10-3,NA,11,NA,CASTAGNTIYF,TGTGCCAGCACTGCCGGAAACACCATATATTTT
TRBJ2-1,TRBV20-1,NA,20,TRBD2,CSASVRRTSGGLSSYNEQFF,TGCAGTGCTAGTGTTCGTCGTACTAGCGGGGGGCTCAGCTCCTACAATGAGCAGTTCTTC
TRBJ2-7,TRBV11-2,NA,16,TRBD1,CASSITLGQGADEQYF,TGTGCCAGCAGCATAACCCTTGGACAGGGGGCAGACGAGCAGTACTTC
TRBJ2-7,TRBV5-1,NA,15,TRBD1,CASSLGGTGRNEQYF,TGCGCCAGCAGCTTGGGCGGGACAGGGAGAAACGAGCAGTACTTC
TRBJ1-2,TRBV10-2,few,14,NA,CASSNTGFRDGYTF,TGCGCCAGCAGTAACACAGGGTTCCGGGATGGCTACACCTTC
TRBJ1-5,TRBV6-5,NA,14,TRBD1,CASSLGTAPSAQHF,TGTGCCAGCAGTTTAGGGACAGCCCCTTCGGCCCAGCATTTT
TRBJ1-1,TRBV18,NA,15,TRBD1,CASSRTGPALTEAFF,TGTGCCAGCTCACGGACAGGGCCGGCTCTCACTGAAGCTTTCTTT
TRBJ2-4,TRBV4-2,few,17,NA,CASSQSGASFAKNIQYF,TGTGCCAGCAGCCAATCCGGGGCGTCGTTTGCCAAAAACATTCAGTACTTC
TRBJ1-2,TRBV7-8,NA,13,TRBD1,CASRVDRDYGYTF,TGTGCCAGCAGGGTTGACAGGGACTATGGCTACACCTTC
TRBJ2-3,TRBV6-2/TRBV6-3,NA,12,NA,CASSPHTDTQYF,TGTGCCAGCAGTCCCCATACAGATACGCAGTATTTT
TRBJ2-3,TRBV27,NA,14,NA,CASSFQDSTDTQYF,TGTGCCAGCAGTTTTCAGGATAGCACAGATACGCAGTATTTT
TRBJ2-5,TRBV18,NA,14,TRBD2,CASSASGNQETQYF,TGTGCCAGCTCAGCTAGCGGGAATCAAGAGACCCAGTACTTC
TRBJ1-1,TRBV7-2,few,13,TRBD1,CASSWTGFAEAFF,TGTGCCAGCAGCTGGACAGGGTTCGCTGAAGCTTTCTTT
TRBJ1-3,TRBV7-8,NA,16,NA,CASSLERGISGNTIYF,TGTGCCAGCAGCTTAGAGAGGGGAATCTCTGGAAACACCATATATTTT
TRBJ2-1,TRBV10-3,NA,16,NA,CAISEGDPDSYNEQFF,TGTGCCATCAGTGAGGGCGACCCAGACTCCTACAATGAGCAGTTCTTC
TRBJ1-3,TRBV7-2,NA,13,NA,CASSAGPGNTIYF,TGTGCCAGCAGCGCGGGCCCAGGAAACACCATATATTTT